These 18 T cell receptor beta chains share one sample of origin, sequenced in a study of cytomegalovirus exposure and HLA in healthy donors. This PCR relied on a set of 60 Vbeta primers and 13 Jbeta primers. Libraries were prepared by immunoSEQ multiplex PCR; TCRdb keeps only in-frame clonotypes and omits some of them. Here the sample spans under 200,000 clones, roughly 84% being singletons. Sequenced sample: PBMCs. The receptors come from a boy between 10 and 17 years old in good health and CMV-seronegative.

This rearrangement joins TRBV6-4 to TRBJ1-5, with 10 bases identical to TRBD1. CDR1 MRHNA and CDR2 SNTAGT come from the germline V gene. The V gene end was trimmed by 5 bases and the J gene end by 2 bases; junction bases not matched to a gene: 3. This CDR3 is built from 15 residues. The CDR3 reads CASSLTGGGNQPQHF. DNA of the CDR3: TGTGCCAGCAGTCTGACAGGGGGCGGCAATCAGCCCCAGCATTTT.

The rearrangement joins TRBV27 to TRBJ2-1, with D hard to call. Germline V gene lookup returns CDR1 MNHEY and CDR2 SMNVEV (reference sequence). V dropped 6 bases and J dropped 4 bases, with 4 bases sitting between them. The CDR3 has 11 amino acids. In DNA form, the CDR3 reads TGTGCCAGCAGGCGGTACAATGAGCAGTTCTTC. Amino acid sequence: CASRRYNEQFF.

This sequence joins TRBV6-1 and TRBJ2-7, with TRBD1 matching 9 bases. J gave up 3 bases and V 6 bases, and 3 bases lay outside the gene matches. Per germline, CDR1 MNHNS and CDR2 SASEGT. CDR3 length: 13 amino acids. The CDR3: CASRPTGGYEQYF. CDR3 coding DNA: TGTGCCAGCAGGCCGACAGGGGGCTACGAGCAGTACTTC.

The V call is TRBV23-1, the J call TRBJ2-2, with D perhaps matching TRBD1 (6 bases). TRBV23-1 is labeled an ORF, and its function is uncertain. This CDR3 has 18 residues. V lost 4 bases and J 0 bases, leaving 18 bases between the germline ends. CDR3 region: CASSLTDGTPSNTGELFF. CDR3 coding DNA: TGCGCCAGCAGTCTTACTGATGGGACACCTTCGAACACCGGGGAGCTGTTTTTT.

The chain uses TRBV28 and TRBJ1-5; no firm D call. CDR3 length equals 18 residues. Germline CDR1 MDHEN, CDR2 SYDVKM. V dropped 4 bases and J dropped 6 bases, with 25 bases sitting between them. The CDR3 reads CASSSSERIAGLGQPQHF. The CDR3 nucleotides read TGTGCCAGCAGTTCTTCAGAGAGGATAGCGGGTTTAGGTCAGCCCCAGCATTTT.

Remarks on this clone: The missing conserved phenylalanine or tryptophan at the end of this CDR3 makes a read error likely. The chain carries TRBV5-6 and TRBJ2-2, with D hard to call. V was pared by 0 bases and J by 5 bases, with 8 bases between. The CDR3 length is 14 residues. Germline loops: CDR1 SGHDT, CDR2 YYEEEE. CDR3 DNA sequence: TGTGCCAGCAGCTTGGGATCCCGGACCGGGGAGCTGTTTTCT. Its translation is CASSLGSRTGELFS.

V usage is TRBV4-3 and J usage is TRBJ2-1; 9 nucleotides agree with TRBD2. CDR1 and CDR2 (germline): LGHNA, YSLEER. This CDR3 spans 16 amino acids. Unmatched junction bases numbered 2, after V lost 0 bases and J lost 2 bases. The CDR3 region has the DNA TGCGCCAGCAGCCAAGAGGGCGGGGGGGCCTACAATGAGCAGTTCTTC. Residues: CASSQEGGGAYNEQFF.

The V gene is TRBV19, the J gene TRBJ1-1; D unclear. Trimming pared 1 base from V and 1 base from J, leaving 7 bases between. The CDR3 is 14 amino acids. Germline loops: CDR1 LNHDA, CDR2 SQIVND (reference sequence). The CDR3 DNA is TGTGCCAGTAGTATAGGCGTGTCGAACACTGAAGCTTTCTTT. Its protein is CASSIGVSNTEAFF.

The gene calls are TRBV7-2 and TRBJ2-5; a possible D gene is TRBD2 (6 bases). Trimming pared 1 base from V and 4 bases from J, leaving 13 bases between. Germline assignment: CDR1 SGHTA and CDR2 FQGNSA. CDR3 size: 15 residues. CDR3 DNA sequence: TGTGCCAGCAGCTTAGATGGAGGGAGAACAGAGACCCAGTACTTC. This translates into CASSLDGGRTETQYF.

This clone has only a few counts. The J gene is TRBJ2-7, the V gene TRBV11-2, with a weak D call TRBD1 (5 bases). The length of the CDR3 is 13 residues. Germline V CDR1 and CDR2: SGHAT, FQNNGV. Trimming removed 8 bases from V and 4 bases from J, with 15 bases in between. CDR3 coding DNA: TGTGCCAGCGCACTCCGACCAGGGTACGAGCAGTACTTC. This translates into CASALRPGYEQYF.

This clone occurred once. This chain uses TRBV30 with TRBJ2-5; 8 nucleotides align to TRBD2. Trimming took 5 bases from V and 0 from J; bases not matched to a gene: 8. CDR1 is GTSNPN and CDR2 is SVGIG in the germline V gene (reference sequence). The CDR3 is 15 residues long. The CDR3, as DNA: TGTGCCTGGTTTAGCGGGATTGGCTACCAAGAGACCCAGTACTTC. It yields the protein CAWFSGIGYQETQYF.

The chain employs TRBV19 and TRBJ1-1; a weak D match, TRBD1 (6 bases). There are 14 residues in the CDR3. Germline V gives CDR1 LNHDA, CDR2 SQIVND (reference sequence). Trimming removed 4 bases at V and 1 base at J, with 10 bases between. For the CDR3, the DNA is TGTGCCAGTAGTAGCGACAGGTGGAACACTGAAGCTTTCTTT. Residues: CASSSDRWNTEAFF.

The V call is TRBV29-1, the J call TRBJ2-6; no firm D call. The CDR3 is 13 residues long. Germline V CDR1 and CDR2: SQVTM, ANQGSEA. Trimming shortened V by 5 bases and J by 0 bases, and 5 bases separated the two germline ends. The CDR3 sequence: CSVFSSGANVLTF. Written as DNA, the CDR3 is TGCAGCGTTTTCAGCTCTGGGGCCAACGTCCTGACTTTC.

This chain connects TRBV9 to TRBJ1-3; possible D gene TRBD1, 5 bases. The V end lost 0 bases, the J end lost 2 bases, and 9 bases lay between the germline ends. CDR1 SGDLS and CDR2 YYNGEE come from the germline V gene. This CDR3 comprises 15 residues. For the CDR3, the DNA is TGTGCCAGCAGCGTAGGGCAGGGTCCTGGAAACACCATATATTTT. As protein: CASSVGQGPGNTIYF.

The chain combines TRBV29-1 with TRBJ1-2, with D possibly matching TRBD1 (5 bases). The CDR3 covers 14 residues. V lost 2 bases and J 3 bases, leaving 13 bases between the germline ends. From germline, CDR1 is SQVTM and CDR2 ANQGSEA. The CDR3 bases are TGCAGCGTTGAAAAGGGGTGGCGGCACTATGGCTACACCTTC. Protein sequence: CSVEKGWRHYGYTF.

The rearrangement joins TRBV5-4 to TRBJ1-2; TRBD1 might be the D (6 bases). Germline V gene data show CDR1 as SGHNT and CDR2 as YYREEE (reference sequence). This CDR3 contains 14 residues. Trimming removed 5 bases from V and 4 bases from J, with 15 bases in between. CDR3 region: CASSQDSQIYGYTF. The CDR3 nucleotides are TGTGCCAGCAGTCAGGACAGCCAGATCTATGGCTACACCTTC.

A note on this clone: A junction boundary mismatches the germline segment, possibly from a read error. The V and J genes are TRBV7-7 and TRBJ2-1; tentative D call: TRBD2 (5 bases). The CDR3 is 13 residues long. Germline V gene lookup returns CDR1 SSHAT and CDR2 FNYEAQ (reference sequence). The CDR3 DNA reads TGTGCTAGCAGCTTGAAGTTAAGAGGGGAGCAGTTCTTC. It is translated as CASSLKLRGEQFF.

This clone was observed a handful of times. This chain joins TRBV13 and TRBJ1-1, with a tentative D call TRBD1 (5 bases). The CDR3 runs 15 residues. The V end lost 6 bases, the J end lost 1 base, and 15 bases lay between the germline ends. The germline V gene has CDR1 PRHDT and CDR2 FYEKMQ (reference sequence). CDR3: CASREYAGQNTEAFF. As DNA, the CDR3 is TGTGCCAGCAGGGAGTATGCAGGGCAGAACACTGAAGCTTTCTTT. The full variable domain, completed using reference TRBV13 and TRBJ1-1, is AAGVIQSPRHLIKEKRETATLKCYPIPRHDTVYWYQQGPGQDPQFLISFYEKMQSDKGSIPDRFSAQQFSDYHSELNMSSLELGDSALYFCASREYAGQNTEAFFGQGTRLTVV.